This record covers a single TCR beta chain. At one boundary the junction diverges from the germline segment, which might be a read error. A second PCR, run for about 7 to 11 cycles, used a sample-barcoded 5' primer plus a J-beta primer mix. TCRdb reanalysed the 5' RACE reads using MiXCR and keeps one entry per CDR3 protein. The repertoire holds about 680,000 distinct CDR3 sequences, with 45% to 50% as singletons. These data come from a study of blood T cells in healthy people across ages. Study information: T cells yielded about one barcoded beta molecule per two cells through template switching.

Per the germline V gene, CDR1 is MNHEY and CDR2 is SVGAGI. CDR3 length: 15 amino acids. The sample comprised blood. The genes are TRBV6-5 and TRBJ2-1, with TRBD2 as a possible D gene (5 bases). The tail of the sequence fits TRBJ2-7 better, so the J call may be wrong. The receptor's source is a woman aged 55-70 years in good health. The CDR3 bases are TGTACCAGCAGTTATTATCCTGGGAGAGGGTTGGAGCAGTACTTC. Amino acid sequence: CTSSYYPGRGLEQYF.